The rows below give T cell receptor beta chains drawn from one sample of a study of T cell changes during pregnancy in multiple sclerosis. Sequenced by immunoSEQ multiplex PCR; TCRdb stores in-frame clones only, minus some. The top ten clones hold 0.8% of a sample with 30,000 or so clones, 85% to 90% of them seen once. This material consisted of CD4+ T cells from peripheral blood mononuclear cells, taken in the second trimester of pregnancy. Receptors originate from a female donor with multiple sclerosis, enrolled in a pregnancy study. The CDR3 runs from the conserved cysteine through the conserved F or W.

TRBV6-6	TRBJ2-7	CASSYSRGIVNEQYF
TRBV7-9	TRBJ2-5	CASSLRTGGGKETQYF
TRBV7-8	TRBJ2-7	CASSSGTGREQYF
TRBV20-1	TRBJ1-2	CSAQSGYGYTF
TRBV14	TRBJ2-1	CASSQVRYNEQFF
TRBV18	TRBJ1-2	CASSLRTVRDYGYTF
TRBV6-1	TRBJ2-1	CASGQGRQFF
TRBV28	TRBJ2-7	CASSDPGTQTYEQYF
TRBV21-1	TRBJ1-5	CASSKAKGAVGNQPQHF
TRBV7-9	TRBJ1-5	CASSLGTGSSNQPQHF
TRBV5-4	TRBJ1-1	CASSPGGSMNTEAFF
TRBV7-8	TRBJ2-1	CASSLVVLSGGVYEQFF
TRBV5-1	TRBJ2-7	CASSLEGTGGEEQYF
TRBV10-3	TRBJ1-1	CAISRLGQGAFNTEAFF
TRBV5-5	TRBJ2-3	CASSLGTSYDTQYF
TRBV21-1	TRBJ2-3	CASSKTRGRGQDTQYF
TRBV19	TRBJ1-2	CASSIGTGGFGYTF
TRBV4-1	TRBJ2-5	CASSRRETSGNQETQYF
TRBV5-6	TRBJ1-3	CASSTWDRTGRNTIYF
TRBV5-1	TRBJ2-7	CASSLPTGQASF
TRBV7-6	TRBJ2-7	CASSLEGSGAYEQYF
TRBV29-1	TRBJ1-2	CSADPTAGGSDGYTF
TRBV5-5	TRBJ2-6	CASSLNRGLSLGANVLTF
TRBV6-1	TRBJ2-7	CASSERGQAYEQYF
TRBV18	TRBJ1-3	CASSPSGLHSGNTIYF
TRBV5-4	TRBJ2-3	CASSPGASGDRVTQYF
TRBV20-1	TRBJ1-4	CSAGRAGMMFF
TRBV28	TRBJ1-4	CASSSQDFGRLFF
TRBV7-9	TRBJ1-2	CASSLEWPGHGYTF
TRBV10-1	TRBJ2-1	CASSAGLAGNEQFF
TRBV20-1	TRBJ2-1	CSAQDSSQQFF
TRBV5-1	TRBJ2-5	CASRQGLGQETQYF
TRBV21-1	TRBJ1-2	CASSTQDRVANYGYTF
TRBV4-1	TRBJ2-5	CASSQGPSGGAGQETQYF
TRBV18	TRBJ1-2	CASSPQGGPNYGYTF
TRBV6-5	TRBJ1-6	CASSWQRQGLSPLHF
TRBV2	TRBJ1-2	CASTLEDSARGYTF
TRBV29-1	TRBJ2-7	CSVEVLTGDGEQYF
TRBV11-2	TRBJ2-1	CASSLDEGLAGYNEQFF
TRBV7-3	TRBJ2-1	CASSLSGGGTSGHNEQFF